Each of the 10 T cell receptor beta chains below was sequenced from the same sample in a study of T cell responses to AZD1222 COVID-19 vaccine. TCRdb's copy holds only in-frame clones and misses some; the assay was immunoSEQ multiplex PCR. Of about 120,000 clones listed, about 88% are singletons. The material was peripheral blood, obtained on day 0 of AZD1222 vaccination. The receptor set was obtained from an adult in good health.

This chain joins TRBV15 and TRBJ1-5, with D unresolved. V lost 1 base, J lost 5 bases, and 6 bases lay in between. The germline CDR1 and CDR2 sequences are LNHNV and YYDKDF (reference sequence). The length of the CDR3 is 13 residues. CDR3 region: CATSRGADQPQHF. CDR3 nucleotides: TGTGCCACCAGCAGAGGGGCCGATCAGCCCCAGCATTTT. Complete variable domain (other parts from reference TRBV15 and TRBJ1-5): DAMVIQNPRYQVTQFGKPVTLSCSQTLNHNVMYWYQQKSSQAPKLLFHYYDKDFNNEADTPDNFQSRRPNTSFCFLDIRSPGLGDTAMYLCATSRGADQPQHFGDGTRLSIL.

The chain employs TRBV9 and TRBJ1-1; tentative D call: TRBD1 (5 bases). CDR1 SGDLS and CDR2 YYNGEE come from the germline V gene. This CDR3 is 15 amino acids long. Trimming took 0 bases from V and 1 from J, leaving 10 bases between them. The CDR3 DNA reads TGTGCCAGCAGCGTAGTCACAGGAGGGAACACTGAAGCTTTCTTT. Protein product: CASSVVTGGNTEAFF.

This sequence joins TRBV7-2 and TRBJ2-3, with 8 bases lining up with TRBD2. The germline gives CDR1 SGHTA, CDR2 FQGNSA. Trimming at V came to 1 base and at J to 6 bases, leaving 6 bases not matched to a gene. The CDR3 runs 15 residues. The CDR3 protein is CASSLGAGATDTQYF. The CDR3 DNA reads TGTGCCAGCAGCTTAGGAGCGGGAGCGACGGATACGCAGTATTTT.

The chain carries TRBV24-1 and TRBJ1-1; 7 bases are shared with TRBD1. The CDR3 has 13 amino acids. With V trimmed by 7 bases and J by 4 bases, 5 bases remained unmatched. The V gene's germline CDR1 is KGHDR and CDR2 SFDVKD. As DNA, the CDR3 is TGTGCCACCAGGGGGACAGAAAGCACTGAAGCTTTCTTT. It is translated as CATRGTESTEAFF.

The chain couples TRBV9 to TRBJ2-1; 8 bases agree with TRBD2. J was trimmed by 0 bases and V by 3 bases; bases with no gene match: 5. The germline V gene has CDR1 SGDLS and CDR2 YYNGEE. This CDR3 spans 16 amino acids. The CDR3 spells CASSGSGTSSYNEQFF. The CDR3 region has the DNA TGTGCCAGCAGCGGATCCGGGACTAGCTCCTACAATGAGCAGTTCTTC.

This rearrangement joins TRBV6-4 to TRBJ1-3; D may be TRBD1 (5 bases). V was pared by 2 bases and J by 2 bases, with 13 bases between. This CDR3 is 16 amino acids long. CDR1 and CDR2 (germline): MRHNA, SNTAGT. The CDR3 here is CASSDPGTAAGNTIYF. CDR3 DNA sequence: TGTGCCAGCAGTGACCCAGGGACGGCCGCTGGAAACACCATATATTTT.

The rearrangement joins TRBV18 to TRBJ2-5, with 7 bases identical to TRBD1. Germline V lookup: CDR1 KGHSH, CDR2 LQKENI. V lost 6 bases, J lost 6 bases, and 22 bases stayed unmatched. The CDR3 has 18 amino acids. The CDR3 nucleotides are TGTGCCAGCTCCCCAAGACAGGGAAAGCGGTGGCAGGGTAAGACCCAGTACTTC. Translated, it gives CASSPRQGKRWQGKTQYF.

The chain combines TRBV10-1 with TRBJ2-3, with 10 nucleotides matching TRBD1. The CDR3 loop spans 16 amino acids. V dropped 0 bases and J dropped 4; count of bases not matched to a gene: 4. The germline V gene has CDR1 WNHNN and CDR2 SYGVQD (reference sequence). The CDR3 sequence: CASSESGTGEADTQYF. CDR3 nucleotide sequence: TGCGCCAGCAGTGAGTCCGGGACAGGGGAGGCAGATACGCAGTATTTT.

The CDR3 loop is CASSSWDTNEAFF. The CDR3, as DNA: TGTGCCAGCAGCTCCTGGGACACCAACGAAGCTTTCTTT. The chain joins TRBV7-9 to TRBJ1-1, with D perhaps matching TRBD1 (6 bases). Trimming pared 4 bases from V and 8 bases from J, leaving 14 bases between. The CDR3 covers 13 residues. The germline gives CDR1 SEHNR, CDR2 FQNEAQ (reference sequence).

This rearrangement joins TRBV11-3 to TRBJ2-7, with 8 positions matching TRBD1. The CDR3 runs 14 residues. Trimming at V came to 5 bases and at J to 7 bases, leaving 10 bases not matched to a gene. The germline V gene encodes CDR1 SGHNT and CDR2 YENEEA. The DNA for the CDR3 is TGTGCCAGCAGCCTCGGGACAGGAGAAGGGGAGCAGTACTTC. Protein product: CASSLGTGEGEQYF. Supplemented by reference TRBV11-3 and TRBJ2-7, the full variable domain reads EAGVVQSPRYKIIEKKQPVAFWCNPISGHNTLYWYLQNLGQGPELLIRYENEEAVDDSQLPKDRFSAERLKGVDSTLKIQPAELGDSAVYLCASSLGTGEGEQYFGPGTRLTVT.